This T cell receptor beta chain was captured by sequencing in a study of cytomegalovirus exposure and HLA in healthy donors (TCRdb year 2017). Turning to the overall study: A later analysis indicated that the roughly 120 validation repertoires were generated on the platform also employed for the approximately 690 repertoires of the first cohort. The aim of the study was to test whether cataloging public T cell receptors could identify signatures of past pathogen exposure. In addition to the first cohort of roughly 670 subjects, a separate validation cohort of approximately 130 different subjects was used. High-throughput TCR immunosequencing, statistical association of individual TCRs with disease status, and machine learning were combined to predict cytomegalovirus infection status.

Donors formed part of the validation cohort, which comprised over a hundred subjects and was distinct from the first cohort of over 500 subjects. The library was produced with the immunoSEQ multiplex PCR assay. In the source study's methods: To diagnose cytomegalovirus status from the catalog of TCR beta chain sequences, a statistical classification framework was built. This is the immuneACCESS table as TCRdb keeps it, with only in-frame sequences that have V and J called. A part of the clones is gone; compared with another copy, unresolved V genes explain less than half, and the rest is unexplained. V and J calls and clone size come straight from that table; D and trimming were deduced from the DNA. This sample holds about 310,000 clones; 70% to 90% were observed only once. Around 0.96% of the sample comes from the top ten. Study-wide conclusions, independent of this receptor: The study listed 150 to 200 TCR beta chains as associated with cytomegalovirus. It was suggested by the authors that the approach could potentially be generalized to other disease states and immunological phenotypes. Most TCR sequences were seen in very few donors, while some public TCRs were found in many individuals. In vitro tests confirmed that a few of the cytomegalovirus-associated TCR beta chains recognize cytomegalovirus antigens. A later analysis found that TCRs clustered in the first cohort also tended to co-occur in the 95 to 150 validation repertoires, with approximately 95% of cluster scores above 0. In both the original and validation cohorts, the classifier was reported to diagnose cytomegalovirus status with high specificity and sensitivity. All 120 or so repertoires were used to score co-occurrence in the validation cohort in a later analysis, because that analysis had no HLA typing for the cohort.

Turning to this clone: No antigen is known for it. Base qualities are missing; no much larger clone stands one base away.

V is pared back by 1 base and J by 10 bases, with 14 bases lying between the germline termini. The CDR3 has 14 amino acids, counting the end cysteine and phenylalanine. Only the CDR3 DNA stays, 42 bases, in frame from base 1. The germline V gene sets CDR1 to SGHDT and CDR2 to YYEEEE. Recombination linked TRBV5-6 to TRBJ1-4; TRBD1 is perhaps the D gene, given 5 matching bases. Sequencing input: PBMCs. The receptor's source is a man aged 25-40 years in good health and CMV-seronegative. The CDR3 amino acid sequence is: CASSLFAGRRKLFF. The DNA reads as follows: TGTGCCAGCAGCTTGTTCGCAGGGAGGAGAAAACTGTTTTTT.